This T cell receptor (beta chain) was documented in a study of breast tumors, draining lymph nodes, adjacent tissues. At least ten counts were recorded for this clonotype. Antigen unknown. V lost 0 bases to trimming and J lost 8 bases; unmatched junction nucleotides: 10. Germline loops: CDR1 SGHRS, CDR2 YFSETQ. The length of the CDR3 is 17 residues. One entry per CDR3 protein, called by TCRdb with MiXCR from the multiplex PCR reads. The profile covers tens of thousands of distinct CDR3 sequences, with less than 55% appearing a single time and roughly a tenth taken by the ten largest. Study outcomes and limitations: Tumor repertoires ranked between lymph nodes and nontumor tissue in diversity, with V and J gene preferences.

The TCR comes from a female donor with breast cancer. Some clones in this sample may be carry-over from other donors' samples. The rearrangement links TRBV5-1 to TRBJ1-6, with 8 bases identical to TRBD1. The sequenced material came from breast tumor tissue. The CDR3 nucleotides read TGCGCCAGCAGCTTGGCGATATCGGGACAGGCGGATTCACCCCTCCACTTT. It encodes CASSLAISGQADSPLHF.